The T cell receptor beta chain under discussion was sequenced for a study of shared clonotypes between healthy human individuals. As regards this clone: Its antigen is unidentified. This CDR3 is also generated by other DNA sequences in the sample.

General study results and limits: Generation of non-shared clonotypes was less probable than generation of clonotypes shared by all four donors. Genetic and exposure-history diversity was limited by the few donors.

A CD45RA+ naive subset and a CD45RA-negative memory subset were split from CD4+ cells. The germline V and J ends were trimmed by 0 bases and 0 bases, with 7 bases remaining between them. Germline assignment: CDR1 KGHSH and CDR2 LQKENI. There are 15 residues in the CDR3. Sequencing was performed with immunoSEQ multiplex PCR; in TCRdb, only in-frame clones are kept and a portion is missing. The table has hundreds of thousands of clones, approximately 74% seen once. Sample: memory CD4+ T cells sorted from blood. Subset denoted: CD45RA-negative fraction. The sequence was obtained from a woman aged 25 to 45 in good health. This chain links TRBV18 with TRBJ2-3; unclear D gene. The CDR3 sequence: CASSPPGRSTDTQYF. Here the CDR3 DNA reads TGTGCCAGCTCACCACCGGGCAGGAGCACAGATACGCAGTATTTT. The entire variable domain, with the rest obtained from reference TRBV18 and TRBJ2-3, is as follows: NAGVMQNPRHLVRRRGQEARLRCSPMKGHSHVYWYRQLPEEGLKFMVYLQKENIIDESGMPKERFSAEFPKEGPSILRIQQVVRGDSAAYFCASSPPGRSTDTQYFGPGTRLTVL.